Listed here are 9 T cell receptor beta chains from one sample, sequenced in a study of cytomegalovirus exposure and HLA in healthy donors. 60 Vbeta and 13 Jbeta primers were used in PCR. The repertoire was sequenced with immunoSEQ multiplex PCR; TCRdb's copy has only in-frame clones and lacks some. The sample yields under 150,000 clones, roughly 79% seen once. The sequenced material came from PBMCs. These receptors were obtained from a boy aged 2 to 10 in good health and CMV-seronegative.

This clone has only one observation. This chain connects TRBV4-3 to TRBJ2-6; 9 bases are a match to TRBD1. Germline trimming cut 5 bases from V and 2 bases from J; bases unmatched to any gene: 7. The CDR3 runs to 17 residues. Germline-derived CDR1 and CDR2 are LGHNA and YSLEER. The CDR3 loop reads CASSVTWTGAGANVLTF. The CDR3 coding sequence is TGCGCCAGCAGCGTTACTTGGACAGGGGCTGGGGCCAACGTCCTGACTTTC.

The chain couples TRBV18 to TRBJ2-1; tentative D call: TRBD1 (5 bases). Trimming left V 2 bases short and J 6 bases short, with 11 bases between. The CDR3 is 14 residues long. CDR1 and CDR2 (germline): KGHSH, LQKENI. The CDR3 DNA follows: TGTGCCAGCTCACCAGGGGCCACGGGCAATGAGCAGTTCTTC. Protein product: CASSPGATGNEQFF.

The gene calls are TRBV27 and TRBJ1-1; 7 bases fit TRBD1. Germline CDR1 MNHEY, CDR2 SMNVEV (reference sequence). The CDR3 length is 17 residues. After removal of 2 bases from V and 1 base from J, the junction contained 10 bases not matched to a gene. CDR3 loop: CASSLGVTGIGNTEAFF. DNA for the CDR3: TGTGCCAGCAGTTTAGGTGTGACAGGGATTGGGAACACTGAAGCTTTCTTT.

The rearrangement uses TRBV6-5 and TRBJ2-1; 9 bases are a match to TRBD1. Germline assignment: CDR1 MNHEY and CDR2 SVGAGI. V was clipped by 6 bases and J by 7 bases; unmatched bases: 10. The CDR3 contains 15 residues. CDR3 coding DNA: TGTGCCAGCAGCGGGGCGGGACAGGGACAAAATGAGCAGTTCTTC. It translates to CASSGAGQGQNEQFF.

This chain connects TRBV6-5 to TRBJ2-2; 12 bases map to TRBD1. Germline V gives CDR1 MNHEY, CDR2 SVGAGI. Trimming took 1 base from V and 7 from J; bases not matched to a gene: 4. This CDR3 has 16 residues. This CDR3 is CASSYLGQGANGELFF. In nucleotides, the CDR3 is TGTGCCAGCAGTTACTTGGGACAGGGGGCGAACGGGGAGCTGTTTTTT.

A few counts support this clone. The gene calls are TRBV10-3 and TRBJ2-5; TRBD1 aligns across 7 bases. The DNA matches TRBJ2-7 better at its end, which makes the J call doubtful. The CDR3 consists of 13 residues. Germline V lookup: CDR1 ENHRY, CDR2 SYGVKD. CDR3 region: CAIRGTEVYEQYF. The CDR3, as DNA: TGTGCCATCAGGGGGACAGAAGTCTACGAGCAGTACTTC.

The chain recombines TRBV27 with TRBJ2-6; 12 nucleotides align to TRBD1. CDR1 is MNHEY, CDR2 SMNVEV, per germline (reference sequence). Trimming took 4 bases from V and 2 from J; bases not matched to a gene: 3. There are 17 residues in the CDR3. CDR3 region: CASSSWDRGPGANVLTF. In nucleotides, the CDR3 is TGTGCCAGCAGTTCTTGGGACAGGGGGCCTGGGGCCAACGTCCTGACTTTC. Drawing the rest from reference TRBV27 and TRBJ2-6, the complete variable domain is EAQVTQNPRYLITVTGKKLTVTCSQNMNHEYMSWYRQDPGLGLRQIYYSMNVEVTDKGDVPEGYKVSRKEKRNFPLILESPSPNQTSLYFCASSSWDRGPGANVLTFGAGSRLTVL.

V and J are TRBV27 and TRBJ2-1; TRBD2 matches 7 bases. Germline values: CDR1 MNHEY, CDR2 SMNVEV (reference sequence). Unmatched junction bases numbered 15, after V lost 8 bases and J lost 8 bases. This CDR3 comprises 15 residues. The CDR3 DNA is TGTGCCAGCCGTTCCCCCCGGACTAGGATATATGAGCAGTTCTTC. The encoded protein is CASRSPRTRIYEQFF.

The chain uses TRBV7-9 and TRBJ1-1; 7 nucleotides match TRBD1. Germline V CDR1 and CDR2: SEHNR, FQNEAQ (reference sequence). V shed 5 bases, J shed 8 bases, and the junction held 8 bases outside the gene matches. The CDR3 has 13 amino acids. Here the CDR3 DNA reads TGTGCCAGCAGCCCTACGCGGGACAGCGAAGCTTTCTTT. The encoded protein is CASSPTRDSEAFF. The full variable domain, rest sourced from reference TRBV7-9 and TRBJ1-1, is DTGVSQNPRHKITKRGQNVTFRCDPISEHNRLYWYRQTLGQGPEFLTYFQNEAQLEKSRLLSDRFSAERPKGSFSTLEIQRTEQGDSAMYLCASSPTRDSEAFFGQGTRLTVV.